The present entry profiles one T cell receptor beta chain with its context. A second PCR, run for roughly 7 to 12 cycles, used a sample-barcoded 5' primer plus a J-beta primer mix. One entry per CDR3 protein, called by TCRdb with MiXCR from the 5' RACE reads. The repertoire consists of 700,000 or so distinct CDR3 sequences, with about a fifth occurring once and the leading ten covering approximately 20%. The data originate from a study of blood T cells in healthy people across ages. With 2 bases removed from V and 6 bases from J, the gap between germline ends came to 9 bases. Germline V lookup: CDR1 SGHRS, CDR2 YFSETQ. The CDR3 length is 12 residues.

The gene calls are TRBV5-1 and TRBJ2-7; unclear D gene. This TCR was sampled from a man between 65 and 85 years old in good health. The sample taken for sequencing was blood. CDR3: CASSFDVSEQYF. In DNA, the CDR3 is TGCGCCAGCAGCTTTGACGTGAGCGAGCAGTACTTC. Filled out from reference TRBV5-1 and TRBJ2-7, the complete variable domain reads KAGVTQTPRYLIKTRGQQVTLSCSPISGHRSVSWYQQTPGQGLQFLFEYFSETQRNKGNFPGRFSGRQFSNSRSEMNVSTLELGDSALYLCASSFDVSEQYFGPGTRLTVT.